These 20 T cell receptor beta chains were all obtained from the same sample, sequenced in a study of blood T cell repertoires in COVID-19. Data came from immunoSEQ multiplex PCR; TCRdb stores just in-frame clones and leaves some out. The data show about 170,000 clones, 70% to 90% seen once. Sequencing input: peripheral blood. The receptors stem from a man in his forties who had recovered from COVID-19.

The chain is built from TRBV7-2 and TRBJ1-1; D may be TRBD1 (5 bases). The CDR3 covers 12 residues. Trimming cost V 1 base and J 8 bases, with 8 bases left between them. In germline, CDR1 is SGHTA, CDR2 FQGNSA. CDR3 amino acids: CASSLVAGEAFF. As DNA, the CDR3 is TGTGCCAGCAGCTTAGTTGCAGGGGAAGCTTTCTTT.

This clone has only a few counts. The chain combines TRBV5-6 with TRBJ2-5, with TRBD2 identical over 7 bases. V gave up 2 bases and J gave up 4 bases; unmatched junction bases: 5. The CDR3 covers 14 residues. Per germline, CDR1 SGHDT and CDR2 YYEEEE. The CDR3 is CASSFLGEGETQYF. CDR3 DNA sequence: TGTGCCAGCAGCTTCCTGGGGGAGGGAGAGACCCAGTACTTC.

This rearrangement joins TRBV5-1 to TRBJ1-5; 8 bases align to TRBD1. CDR1 SGHRS and CDR2 YFSETQ come from the germline V gene. Germline trimming cut 2 bases from V and 7 bases from J; bases unmatched to any gene: 8. CDR3 length: 15 amino acids. The CDR3 reads CASSFGDRLGQPQHF. The CDR3, as DNA: TGCGCCAGCAGCTTCGGGGACAGGCTCGGGCAGCCCCAGCATTTT.

V is TRBV19 and J is TRBJ2-1; no firm D call. Germline lookup yields CDR1 LNHDA and CDR2 SQIVND (reference sequence). The V end was cut by 6 bases, the J end by 0 bases, with 15 bases between. This CDR3 is 16 amino acids long. This CDR3 is CASRSSSPGSYNEQFF. The CDR3 bases are TGTGCCAGTAGAAGTAGTTCCCCAGGCTCCTACAATGAGCAGTTCTTC.

The J gene is TRBJ2-1, the V gene TRBV30, with unresolved D. V was clipped by 0 bases and J by 9 bases, with 3 bases between them. Germline CDR1 and CDR2: GTSNPN and SVGIG (reference sequence). The CDR3 has 10 amino acids. CDR3 region: CAWSVGEQFF. Written as DNA, the CDR3 is TGTGCCTGGAGTGTCGGTGAGCAGTTCTTC.

The chain has TRBV23-1 and TRBJ2-1; 8 bases map to TRBD1. TRBV23-1 is annotated as an ORF whose role is uncertain. The CDR3 consists of 14 residues. Losses at the gene ends were 8 bases for V and 8 bases for J; bases not matched to a gene: 11. This CDR3 reads CASPRDRPIDEQFF. The CDR3 coding sequence is TGCGCCAGCCCAAGGGACAGGCCCATAGATGAGCAGTTCTTC.

V usage is TRBV6-2 or TRBV6-3 and J usage is TRBJ2-5; no clear D gene. In germline, CDR1 is MNHEY, CDR2 SVGEGT. This CDR3 spans 12 amino acids. The V end lost 2 bases, the J end lost 4 bases, and 5 bases lay between the germline ends. CDR3 sequence: CASSYTGETQYF. CDR3 coding DNA: TGTGCCAGCAGTTACACCGGAGAGACCCAGTACTTC.

J is TRBJ2-5 and V is TRBV6-5, with D unresolved. The germline gives CDR1 MNHEY, CDR2 SVGAGI. Trimming stripped 2 bases from V and 4 bases from J, with 8 bases between. CDR3 size: 13 residues. CDR3 bases: TGTGCCAGCAGTTACGAAAGCTCAGAGACCCAGTACTTC. Translating gives CASSYESSETQYF.

The chain has TRBV7-9 and TRBJ2-7; 7 bases fit TRBD1. V was clipped by 3 bases and J by 2 bases; unmatched bases: 10. The CDR3 extends over 16 amino acids. Germline V gene sequence: CDR1 SEHNR, CDR2 FQNEAQ (reference sequence). The CDR3 is CASSFSSRDSTYEQYF. As DNA, the CDR3 is TGTGCCAGCAGCTTCTCGTCTAGGGACAGCACCTACGAGCAGTACTTC.

This chain links TRBV11-3 with TRBJ2-1; D uncertain. The CDR3 consists of 14 residues. Germline V CDR1 and CDR2: SGHNT, YENEEA. Trimming stripped 1 base from V and 5 bases from J, with 9 bases between. The CDR3 protein is CASSLGVRNNEQFF. CDR3 nucleotide sequence: TGTGCCAGCAGCTTAGGGGTGCGGAACAATGAGCAGTTCTTC.

This clone was seen a single time. The chain carries TRBV27 and TRBJ1-5, with 7 bases matching TRBD1. The CDR3 loop spans 15 amino acids. CDR1 is MNHEY, CDR2 SMNVEV, per germline (reference sequence). J gave up 7 bases and V 5 bases, and 11 bases lay outside the gene matches. CDR3 sequence (DNA): TGTGCCAGCAGTAAGACAGGGATCAGAGAACAGCCCCAGCATTTT. Translated: CASSKTGIREQPQHF.

The CDR3, as DNA: TGTGCCACCAGTGATCCCGGGACAGGGAGCCAAGAGACCCAGTACTTC. This translates into CATSDPGTGSQETQYF. The chain couples TRBV24-1 to TRBJ2-5; 9 bases agree with TRBD1. Trimming took 3 bases from V and 1 from J; bases not matched to a gene: 5. Germline loops: CDR1 KGHDR, CDR2 SFDVKD. This CDR3 contains 16 residues.

A word on this clone: Other DNA variants within this sample encode the same CDR3. The chain has TRBV9 and TRBJ2-5; 7 bases line up with TRBD1. The CDR3 is 13 amino acids. Per germline, CDR1 SGDLS and CDR2 YYNGEE. V lost 0 bases and J lost 4; bases outside the gene matches: 0. CDR3 loop: CASSVGQGETQYF. CDR3 in DNA: TGTGCCAGCAGCGTAGGACAGGGAGAGACCCAGTACTTC. Full variable domain (outside the CDR3, taken from reference TRBV9 and TRBJ2-5): DSGVTQTPKHLITATGQRVTLRCSPRSGDLSVYWYQQSLDQGLQFLIQYYNGEERAKGNILERFSAQQFPDLHSELNLSSLELGDSALYFCASSVGQGETQYFGPGTRLLVL.

This chain links TRBV9 with TRBJ2-5, with 10 bases identical to TRBD2. With V trimmed by 0 bases and J by 4 bases, 3 bases remained unmatched. The CDR3 loop spans 15 amino acids. Germline V CDR1 and CDR2: SGDLS, YYNGEE. The CDR3 is CASSVELAGVETQYF. The DNA for the CDR3 is TGTGCCAGCAGCGTAGAGCTAGCGGGAGTAGAGACCCAGTACTTC. Combining the CDR3 with reference TRBV9 and TRBJ2-5 gives the whole variable domain DSGVTQTPKHLITATGQRVTLRCSPRSGDLSVYWYQQSLDQGLQFLIQYYNGEERAKGNILERFSAQQFPDLHSELNLSSLELGDSALYFCASSVELAGVETQYFGPGTRLLVL.

The V gene is TRBV29-1, the J gene TRBJ1-1; 9 bases fit TRBD1. Unmatched junction bases numbered 8, after V lost 6 bases and J lost 0 bases. The CDR3 spans 15 residues. Germline loops: CDR1 SQVTM, CDR2 ANQGSEA. The CDR3 region has the DNA TGCAGCGTAGTTGGGACAGGGAAAATGAACACTGAAGCTTTCTTT. Translated: CSVVGTGKMNTEAFF.

The chain links TRBV24-1 to TRBJ2-1; 7 bases fit TRBD2. Unmatched junction bases numbered 5, after V lost 1 base and J lost 3 bases. This CDR3 has 16 residues. Germline V gene data show CDR1 as KGHDR and CDR2 as SFDVKD. CDR3 sequence reads: CATSDLGEGDYNEQFF. The CDR3 nucleotides are TGTGCCACCAGTGATTTAGGGGAGGGAGACTACAATGAGCAGTTCTTC.

V is TRBV27 and J is TRBJ2-1; D may be TRBD2 (6 bases). The CDR3 has 17 residues. V was pared by 5 bases and J by 0 bases, with 17 bases between. CDR1 MNHEY and CDR2 SMNVEV come from the germline V gene (reference sequence). The CDR3 sequence is CASSPDLLASSYNEQFF. CDR3 nucleotide sequence: TGTGCCAGCAGTCCCGATCTACTAGCTAGCTCCTACAATGAGCAGTTCTTC.

This CDR3 is CASSGGSGRGEQFF. The CDR3 region has the DNA TGTGCCAGCAGTGGCGGTAGCGGGAGGGGTGAGCAGTTCTTC. The chain employs TRBV2 and TRBJ2-1; 11 nucleotides align to TRBD2. Per the germline V gene, CDR1 is SNHLY and CDR2 is FYNNEI. With V trimmed by 4 bases and J by 9 bases, 5 bases remained unmatched. The CDR3 length is 14 residues.

V usage is TRBV6-5 and J usage is TRBJ1-1; 10 bases line up with TRBD1. The V segment lost 2 bases and the J segment 0 bases; nucleotides outside the gene matches: 0. There are 15 residues in the CDR3. The germline V gene encodes CDR1 MNHEY and CDR2 SVGAGI. This chain's CDR3 is CASSYGTGVNTEAFF. In nucleotides, the CDR3 is TGTGCCAGCAGTTACGGGACAGGGGTGAACACTGAAGCTTTCTTT.

This chain connects TRBV10-3 to TRBJ2-7, with a tentative D call TRBD2 (5 bases). The CDR3 length is 14 residues. Trimming took 3 bases from V and 3 from J, leaving 12 bases between them. Germline V gives CDR1 ENHRY, CDR2 SYGVKD. CDR3 sequence (DNA): TGTGCCATCAGTGAATCGGGGTGGGACTACGAGCAGTACTTC. Amino acids: CAISESGWDYEQYF.